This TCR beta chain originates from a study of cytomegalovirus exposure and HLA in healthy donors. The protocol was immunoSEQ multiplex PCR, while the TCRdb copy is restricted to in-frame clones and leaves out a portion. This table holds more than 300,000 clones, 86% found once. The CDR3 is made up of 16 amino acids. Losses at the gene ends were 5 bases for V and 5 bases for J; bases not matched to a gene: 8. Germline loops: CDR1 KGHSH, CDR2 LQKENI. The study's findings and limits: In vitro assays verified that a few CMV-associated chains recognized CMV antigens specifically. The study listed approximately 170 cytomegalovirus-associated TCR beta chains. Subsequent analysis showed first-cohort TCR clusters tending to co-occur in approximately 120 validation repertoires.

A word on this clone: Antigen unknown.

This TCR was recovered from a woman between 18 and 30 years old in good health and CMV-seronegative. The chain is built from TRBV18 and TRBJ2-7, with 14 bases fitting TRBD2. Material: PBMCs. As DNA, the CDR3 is TGTGCCAGCTCAGCTCCGGGACTAGCGGGAGTGGACGAGCAGTACTTC. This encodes CASSAPGLAGVDEQYF.